This TCR beta chain was recorded in a study of human T cells and chemical hapten exposure. The germline gives CDR1 SGHTA, CDR2 FQGNSA. Trimming took off 1 base at V and 10 bases at J, with 11 bases between the two ends. The CDR3 covers 13 residues. The sample holds a few counts of this clonotype. Its target is not known. Via MiXCR, TCRdb re-called the RACE reads, giving one row per CDR3 protein. The table shows 300,000 to 350,000 distinct CDR3 sequences, with around 7% occurring only once. Study results and caveats: No shift was seen in TCRs above 1 in 1000 frequency with DPC sensitization.

Time point given: patch test 1, 2 weeks after DPC sensitization. Indicated treatment: therapeutic diphenylcyclopropenone sensitization with weekly scalp DPC. Donors, patients with alopecia ranging from 18 to 70 years old and judged suitable for DPC, provided samples. The rearrangement joins TRBV7-2 to TRBJ2-1; D is perhaps TRBD2 (6 bases). The source material was whole blood, sampled in connection with sensitization to the hapten diphenylcyclopropenone (DPC). The TCR was taken from a young woman with alopecia areata. Some clones in this sample may be carry-over from other donors' samples. Here the CDR3 reads CASSLGLAREQFF. For the CDR3, the DNA is TGTGCCAGCAGCTTAGGGCTAGCGAGGGAGCAGTTCTTC.